A selection of T cell receptor beta chains follows, all from one sample in a study of identical twins. TCRdb itself ran the 5' RACE reads through MiXCR, one entry per CDR3 protein. In the table there are 240,000 or so distinct CDR3 sequences, about 10% of which are singletons. Specimen: memory T cells sorted from blood. All receptors come from a man aged 50-59 years in good health. The CDR3 runs from the conserved cysteine through the conserved F or W. The order of the fields is CDR3 protein, CDR3 DNA, D gene, J gene, clone size, V gene. The D gene is left open where the match is weak. Size is omitted from some rows. Given values are once, few, many or a class for expanded clones.

CDR3: CASSMTGGTEAFF
DNA: TGTGCCAGCAGTATGACAGGGGGGACTGAAGCTTTCTTT
D: TRBD1
J: TRBJ1-1
size: many
V: TRBV12-3/TRBV12-4

CDR3: CASSSTKGPGTDTQYF
DNA: TGCGCCAGCAGCTCAACAAAGGGTCCTGGCACAGATACGCAGTATTTT
D: .
J: TRBJ2-3
size: .
V: TRBV5-1

CDR3: CASSLPPIGSPLHF
DNA: TGTGCCAGCAGCTTACCCCCGATAGGATCACCCCTCCACTTT
D: .
J: TRBJ1-6
size: .
V: TRBV7-9

CDR3: CASAKLAGSTDTQYF
DNA: TGTGCCAGCGCTAAACTAGCGGGAAGCACAGATACGCAGTATTTT
D: TRBD2
J: TRBJ2-3
size: few
V: TRBV12-3/TRBV12-4

CDR3: CASNQGAGANVLTF
DNA: TGTGCCAGCAATCAGGGGGCTGGGGCCAACGTCCTGACTTTC
D: TRBD1
J: TRBJ2-6
size: .
V: TRBV27

CDR3: CAISNGTGSYEQYF
DNA: TGTGCCATCAGTAACGGGACAGGGTCCTACGAGCAGTACTTC
D: TRBD1
J: TRBJ2-7
size: many
V: TRBV10-3

CDR3: CASSTGTGNTIYF
DNA: TGTGCCAGCAGCACCGGGACAGGAAACACCATATATTTT
D: .
J: TRBJ1-3
size: many
V: TRBV6-2/TRBV6-3

CDR3: CASSSAGTAYEQYF
DNA: TGTGCCAGCAGCTCAGCCGGGACAGCCTACGAGCAGTACTTC
D: TRBD1
J: TRBJ2-7
size: many
V: TRBV7-2

CDR3: CASSFPGQPQHF
DNA: TGTGCCAGCAGTTTTCCTGGACAGCCCCAGCATTTT
D: .
J: TRBJ1-5
size: .
V: TRBV28

CDR3: CASSVGWRSSYNEQFF
DNA: TGTGCCAGCAGTGTCGGATGGAGGAGCTCCTACAATGAGCAGTTCTTC
D: .
J: TRBJ2-1
size: few
V: TRBV6-1

CDR3: CASSTRGSGANVLTF
DNA: TGTGCCAGTAGTACACGGGGCTCTGGGGCCAACGTCCTGACTTTC
D: .
J: TRBJ2-6
size: few
V: TRBV19

CDR3: CATSDLSLAGVETQYF
DNA: TGTGCCACCAGTGATTTGAGTCTAGCGGGAGTCGAGACCCAGTACTTC
D: TRBD2
J: TRBJ2-5
size: .
V: TRBV24-1

CDR3: CSARGAGAYEQYF
DNA: TGCAGTGCTAGGGGGGCAGGGGCCTACGAGCAGTACTTC
D: .
J: TRBJ2-7
size: many
V: TRBV20-1

CDR3: CASSLVVTDTQYF
DNA: TGTGCCAGCAGTTTAGTGGTCACAGATACGCAGTATTTT
D: .
J: TRBJ2-3
size: .
V: TRBV27

CDR3: CASSRQVSNTGELFF
DNA: TGCGCCAGCAGCCGACAGGTTTCGAACACCGGGGAGCTGTTTTTT
D: .
J: TRBJ2-2
size: .
V: TRBV5-1

CDR3: CAISREISNQPQHF
DNA: TGTGCCATCAGTCGGGAGATTAGCAATCAGCCCCAGCATTTT
D: .
J: TRBJ1-5
size: many
V: TRBV10-3

CDR3: CSARVPPSTYGYTF
DNA: TGCAGTGCTAGAGTTCCCCCATCTACATATGGCTACACCTTC
D: .
J: TRBJ1-2
size: many
V: TRBV20-1

CDR3: CAISGTQNTEAFF
DNA: TGTGCCATCAGCGGGACACAGAACACTGAAGCTTTCTTT
D: .
J: TRBJ1-1
size: many
V: TRBV10-3

CDR3: CASSPQGRTSSYEQYF
DNA: TGTGCCAGCAGCCCCCAGGGCAGGACCTCCTCCTACGAGCAGTACTTC
D: .
J: TRBJ2-7
size: .
V: TRBV28

CDR3: CASSQGQGALVSNQPQHF
DNA: TGTGCCAGCAGCCAAGGACAGGGGGCTCTAGTTAGCAATCAGCCCCAGCATTTT
D: TRBD1
J: TRBJ1-5
size: few
V: TRBV3-1

CDR3: CASSMTGGNNEQFF
DNA: TGCGCCAGCAGCATGACAGGGGGCAACAATGAGCAGTTCTTC
D: TRBD1
J: TRBJ2-1
size: many
V: TRBV5-1

CDR3: CASSPPSGGTTEAFF
DNA: TGTGCCAGCAGCCCTCCATCCGGGGGGACCACTGAAGCTTTCTTT
D: .
J: TRBJ1-1
size: few
V: TRBV7-9

CDR3: CASSYSKDGGQQQETQYF
DNA: TGTGCCAGCAGTTACTCGAAGGATGGAGGACAACAACAAGAGACCCAGTACTTC
D: .
J: TRBJ2-5
size: .
V: TRBV6-2/TRBV6-3

CDR3: CASTTSGTYTQYF
DNA: TGTGCCAGCACTACTAGCGGGACCTATACGCAGTATTTT
D: TRBD2
J: TRBJ2-3
size: .
V: TRBV28

CDR3: CASSLDGTGYSGYTF
DNA: TGTGCCAGCAGTTTAGACGGGACAGGGTACTCTGGCTACACCTTC
D: TRBD1
J: TRBJ1-2
size: many
V: TRBV6-5

CDR3: CTTGGETQYF
DNA: TGCACAACGGGGGGCGAGACCCAGTACTTC
D: .
J: TRBJ2-5
size: few
V: TRBV20-1

CDR3: CASSLVSGNNEQFF
DNA: TGCGCCAGCAGCTTGGTTAGCGGGAACAATGAGCAGTTCTTC
D: TRBD2
J: TRBJ2-1
size: few
V: TRBV5-1

CDR3: CASSEFGTGVNTIYF
DNA: TGTGCCAGCAGTGAGTTCGGGACAGGGGTAAACACCATATATTTT
D: TRBD1
J: TRBJ1-3
size: many
V: TRBV12-3/TRBV12-4

CDR3: CASSRLRFSGNTIYF
DNA: TGCGCCAGCAGCCGCCTCAGGTTCTCTGGAAACACCATATATTTT
D: .
J: TRBJ1-3
size: .
V: TRBV4-1

CDR3: CASSLSAGGSGELFF
DNA: TGTGCCAGCAGCTTAAGCGCGGGGGGGTCCGGGGAGCTGTTTTTT
D: TRBD2
J: TRBJ2-2
size: many
V: TRBV11-1

CDR3: CASSLAPLGEQYF
DNA: TGCGCCAGCAGCTTGGCCCCGTTGGGGGAGCAGTACTTC
D: .
J: TRBJ2-7
size: .
V: TRBV5-1

CDR3: CASTKGFYSPLHF
DNA: TGTGCCAGCACTAAGGGTTTTTATTCACCCCTCCACTTT
D: .
J: TRBJ1-6
size: once
V: TRBV28

CDR3: CSARGLNEQFF
DNA: TGCAGTGCTAGAGGATTAAATGAGCAGTTCTTC
D: .
J: TRBJ2-1
size: many
V: TRBV20-1

CDR3: CASSGGGTVTDTQYF
DNA: TGTGCCAGCAGCGGGGGGGGGACAGTGACAGATACGCAGTATTTT
D: .
J: TRBJ2-3
size: few
V: TRBV9

CDR3: CATSGRGSQESGSTDTQYF
DNA: TGTGCCACCAGTGGAAGGGGTTCCCAGGAGTCCGGGAGCACAGATACGCAGTATTTT
D: .
J: TRBJ2-3
size: many
V: TRBV24-1

CDR3: CASSLGAGGLAETQYF
DNA: TGTGCCAGCAGCTTAGGAGCGGGGGGGTTGGCAGAGACCCAGTACTTC
D: TRBD2
J: TRBJ2-5
size: few
V: TRBV11-2

CDR3: CASSPGIAKSYNEQFF
DNA: TGTGCCAGCAGTCCCGGGATAGCCAAGTCCTACAATGAGCAGTTCTTC
D: .
J: TRBJ2-1
size: many
V: TRBV28

CDR3: CASSLRDRGLSGYGYTF
DNA: TGTGCCAGCAGCCTCCGGGACAGGGGACTCAGTGGCTATGGCTACACCTTC
D: TRBD1
J: TRBJ1-2
size: few
V: TRBV7-9

CDR3: CASSAYRGSYEQYF
DNA: TGTGCCAGCAGCGCATACAGGGGTAGCTACGAGCAGTACTTC
D: TRBD1
J: TRBJ2-7
size: few
V: TRBV7-2

CDR3: CASSLVYGDTDTQYF
DNA: TGTGCCAGCAGCTTAGTGTATGGGGATACAGATACGCAGTATTTT
D: .
J: TRBJ2-3
size: many
V: TRBV11-2

CDR3: CASSQDLTGPTEQYF
DNA: TGTGCCAGCAGCCAAGATCTGACAGGCCCTACAGAGCAGTACTTC
D: .
J: TRBJ2-7
size: few
V: TRBV3-1

CDR3: CASSAQGISYNSPLHF
DNA: TGTGCCAGCAGCGCTCAGGGGATCTCCTATAATTCACCCCTCCACTTT
D: .
J: TRBJ1-6
size: .
V: TRBV2

CDR3: CAWSVAKNTIYF
DNA: TGTGCCTGGAGTGTTGCAAAAAACACCATATATTTT
D: .
J: TRBJ1-3
size: .
V: TRBV30

CDR3: CASSFTLGTSGRHNEQFF
DNA: TGTGCCAGCAGCTTTACCCTAGGGACTAGCGGGAGGCACAATGAGCAGTTCTTC
D: TRBD2
J: TRBJ2-1
size: many
V: TRBV5-4

CDR3: CASSIQEGDTQYF
DNA: TGTGCCAGCAGCATACAGGAGGGAGATACGCAGTATTTT
D: .
J: TRBJ2-3
size: many
V: TRBV7-2

CDR3: CASSLDRGTTYEQYF
DNA: TGCGCCAGCAGTTTGGACAGGGGGACCACCTACGAGCAGTACTTC
D: TRBD1
J: TRBJ2-7
size: few
V: TRBV5-1

CDR3: CATSREQNSNEKLFF
DNA: TGTGCCACCAGCAGAGAACAGAACTCTAATGAAAAACTGTTTTTT
D: .
J: TRBJ1-4
size: many
V: TRBV15

CDR3: CASSPQSGGYSYEQYF
DNA: TGTGCCAGCTCACCTCAAAGTGGGGGGTACTCCTACGAGCAGTACTTC
D: .
J: TRBJ2-7
size: .
V: TRBV18

CDR3: CASSQRGTDQETQYF
DNA: TGCGCCAGCAGCCAGAGAGGGACAGATCAAGAGACCCAGTACTTC
D: TRBD1
J: TRBJ2-5
size: many
V: TRBV4-1

CDR3: CASSFQGARQETQYF
DNA: TGCGCCAGCAGCTTCCAGGGGGCGCGGCAAGAGACCCAGTACTTC
D: TRBD1
J: TRBJ2-5
size: .
V: TRBV5-1